The source of this TCR beta chain is a study of shared clonotypes between healthy human individuals. Points from the study as a whole: The authors sampled blood alone, and tissue repertoires likely differ.

Germline values: CDR1 SEHNR, CDR2 FQNEAQ (reference sequence). The CDR3 has 13 residues. Losses at the gene ends were 5 bases for V and 4 bases for J; bases not matched to a gene: 3. Naivety among CD8 cells was defined by CD45RO negativity and positive CCR7 selection, thereby excluding terminally differentiated effector memory CD45RA+ cells. The assay was immunoSEQ multiplex PCR, and TCRdb's table has in-frame clones only and misses some. The table lists 630,000 or so clones, 95% to 98% of them singletons, with 0.25% to 0.35% in the top ten. This clone was detected once. Antigen: not known. V is TRBV7-9 and J is TRBJ2-5; 8 bases are shared with TRBD1. Sequencing used naive CD8+ T cells sorted from blood. The source of this sequence is a young man in good health. The CDR3 DNA sequence: TGTGCCAGCAGCGACGACAGGGGAGAGACCCAGTACTTC. This translates into CASSDDRGETQYF.